This is a list of T cell receptor beta chains from one sample in a study of CD8 T cells in ankylosing spondylitis. Using its own MiXCR run on the 5' RACE reads, TCRdb lists one record per CDR3 protein. The profile shows around 160,000 distinct CDR3 sequences, 9.5% to 13% of them singletons. What was sequenced was blood, either unsorted or a sorted T cell fraction (not recorded which). These receptors all come from a male donor with ankylosing spondylitis or in good health (not recorded which). The CDR3 runs from the conserved cysteine through the conserved F or W. A D gene is named only where the DNA matches it firmly. Rows may omit the clone size; those that give it use once, few, many or a size class.

TRBD1 many TRBJ2-5 TRBV5-1 TGCGCCAGCAGCTTGAAACAGGGGCGCCAAGAGACCCAGTACTTC CASSLKQGRQETQYF
- - TRBJ2-7 TRBV7-9 TGTGCCAGCAGGGGGTTAACCCCCTACGAGCAGTACTTC CASRGLTPYEQYF
TRBD1 - TRBJ2-7 TRBV10-3 TGTGCCATCAGTGAAGGGTTCGGGACAGTCTACGAGCAGTACTTC CAISEGFGTVYEQYF
TRBD1 - TRBJ2-7 TRBV28 TGTGCCAGCAGAGAGGGGGCAGGAAGCGAGCAGTACTTC CASREGAGSEQYF
TRBD2 - TRBJ2-5 TRBV20-1 TGCAGTGCTAGTGACGCGGGGGTGGGTGACCAAGAGACCCAGTACTTC CSASDAGVGDQETQYF
TRBD1 many TRBJ1-2 TRBV20-1 TGCAGTGCCAGTTCCTCGACAGGGAACTATGGCTACACCTTC CSASSSTGNYGYTF
- many TRBJ2-3 TRBV12-3/TRBV12-4 TGTGCCAGCAGTTTACGGGTTGGGGGCGCAGATACGCAGTATTTT CASSLRVGGADTQYF
TRBD1 many TRBJ1-1 TRBV5-1 TGCGCCAGCAGCACCTGGACAGGGAACACTGAAGCTTTCTTT CASSTWTGNTEAFF
TRBD1 many TRBJ1-4 TRBV11-2 TGTGCCAGCAGCCACTCCCGGACAGGGTCAACTAATGAAAAACTGTTTTTT CASSHSRTGSTNEKLFF
TRBD1 many TRBJ1-5 TRBV28 TGTGCCAGCAGTTCCCACTCCGGGACAGGGAATCAGCCCCAGCATTTT CASSSHSGTGNQPQHF
- many TRBJ2-5 TRBV15 TGTGCCACCAGCAGGGAAGGAGGGGGGTCAGAGACCCAGTACTTC CATSREGGGSETQYF
- - TRBJ2-7 TRBV2 TGTGCCAGCAGTGAAGCGCGGGGCGGCGAGCAGTACTTC CASSEARGGEQYF
- many TRBJ2-1 TRBV19 TGTGCCAGTACCAGTCGGGCGCACAATGAGCAGTTCTTC CASTSRAHNEQFF
TRBD2 many TRBJ2-1 TRBV6-2/TRBV6-3 TGTGCCAGCAGTCCTCTGGGACTAGCTGACCCCTACAATGAGCAGTTCTTC CASSPLGLADPYNEQFF
- many TRBJ1-1 TRBV7-2 TGTGCCAGCAGCTTAGCGATGCCCCCACACCCGAACACTGAAGCTTTCTTT CASSLAMPPHPNTEAFF
- many TRBJ2-3 TRBV4-2 TGTGCCAGCAGCCAAACGACAGCATACGAGTTGGGCACAGATACGCAGTATTTT CASSQTTAYELGTDTQYF
TRBD1 many TRBJ2-1 TRBV6-2/TRBV6-3 TGTGCCAGCAGTTACCCTGGGACAGGGCCCTACAATGAGCAGTTCTTC CASSYPGTGPYNEQFF
TRBD1 many TRBJ1-4 TRBV5-1 TGCGCCAGCAGCGCGCAGGGGGCAACTAATGAAAAACTGTTTTTT CASSAQGATNEKLFF
- many TRBJ2-2 TRBV12-3/TRBV12-4 TGTGCCAGCAGCATACGGGGGACCGGGGAGCTGTTTTTT CASSIRGTGELFF
TRBD1 many TRBJ2-7 TRBV5-1 TGCGCCAGCAGCTTGGAGGGACAGGGAGGCGAGCAGTACTTC CASSLEGQGGEQYF
TRBD1 few TRBJ2-2 TRBV25-1 TGTGCCAGCACTTGGACAGGGTTCACCGGGGAGCTGTTTTTT CASTWTGFTGELFF
TRBD1 - TRBJ1-4 TRBV9 TGTGCCAGCAGCGAAAGACAGGGAGCTAATGAAAAACTGTTTTTT CASSERQGANEKLFF
TRBD2 many TRBJ2-7 TRBV20-1 TGCAGTGCTAGACCCGGGGGGTTTTACGAGCAGTACTTC CSARPGGFYEQYF
- few TRBJ1-5 TRBV7-8 TGTGCCAGCAGCTCTTCGCGGGGGCGATATCAGCCCCAGCATTTT CASSSSRGRYQPQHF
- many TRBJ2-7 TRBV5-5 TGTGCCAGCAGCAAATTCGACAGGAACGAGCAGTACTTC CASSKFDRNEQYF
- - TRBJ1-6 TRBV7-2 TGTGCCAGCAAAGGGGGGGGGAGCTCACCCCTCCACTTT CASKGGGSSPLHF
TRBD1 few TRBJ2-1 TRBV7-8 TGTGCCAGCAGAATACCGACAGGGGGCAATGAGCAGTTCTTC CASRIPTGGNEQFF
TRBD1 few TRBJ2-2 TRBV7-6 TGTGCCAGCAGCCCTGGACAGGGTCGGTTGACCGGGGAGCTGTTTTTT CASSPGQGRLTGELFF
- many TRBJ2-2 TRBV5-1 TGCGCCAGCAGCTGGTTCGGCACCGGGGAGCTGTTTTTT CASSWFGTGELFF
TRBD2 many TRBJ2-1 TRBV9 TGTGCCAGCAGCGTAGCCGGGGGGAGCTCCTACAATGAGCAGTTCTTC CASSVAGGSSYNEQFF
- - TRBJ2-7 TRBV11-2 TGTGCCAGCAGCTCAGGTGGGGGACCGTTATACGAGCAGTACTTC CASSSGGGPLYEQYF
- - TRBJ2-2 TRBV5-4 TGTGCCAGCAGCTTGGCCCTCGGGGAGCTGTTTTTT CASSLALGELFF
TRBD1 - TRBJ2-7 TRBV6-5 TGTGCCAGCAGTTACGCGACCGGGACAGGGATCCCCTACGAGCAGTACTTC CASSYATGTGIPYEQYF
- - TRBJ2-1 TRBV20-1 TGCAGTGCTCTCTCCAACCGGGCCTTCCACTACAATGAGCAGTTCTTC CSALSNRAFHYNEQFF
- - TRBJ2-7 TRBV7-6 TGTGCCAGCAGCTCCGTAGGGGGACGGTACTACGAGCAGTACTTC CASSSVGGRYYEQYF
TRBD1 few TRBJ1-5 TRBV29-1 TGCAGCGTTACGGGACAGGCCAATCAGCCCCAGCATTTT CSVTGQANQPQHF
TRBD1 - TRBJ2-5 TRBV5-1 TGCGCCAGCAGCTACCGGGACAGGGGGCCTGAGACCCAGTACTTC CASSYRDRGPETQYF
- - TRBJ2-2 TRBV7-9 TGTGCCAGCAGCCGACCCGACTCGAACACCGGGGAGCTGTTTTTT CASSRPDSNTGELFF
- many TRBJ2-2 TRBV7-8 TGTGCCAGCGGCCTCAGGGCTGGGGAGCTGTTTTTT CASGLRAGELFF
- - TRBJ1-2 TRBV24-1 TGTGCCACCAGTGATTCCGACTATGGCTACACCTTC CATSDSDYGYTF
- many TRBJ1-1 TRBV2 TGTGCCAGCCGAGGGCGGACCGTTAACACTGAAGCTTTCTTT CASRGRTVNTEAFF
- - TRBJ2-3 TRBV6-1 TGTGCCAGCCGAACTCGCCAGGTCACAGATACGCAGTATTTT CASRTRQVTDTQYF
TRBD2 many TRBJ2-2 TRBV12-3/TRBV12-4 TGTGCCAGCAGTTTTAAATATAGCGGGAGCTTCCCCGGGGAGCTGTTTTTT CASSFKYSGSFPGELFF
- - TRBJ1-3 TRBV12-3/TRBV12-4 TGTGCCAGCAGTTTATCGGGAGCCGGAAACACCATATATTTT CASSLSGAGNTIYF
- - TRBJ1-4 TRBV4-3 TGCGCCAGCAGCCAACCGGGGGATAATGAAAAACTGTTTTTT CASSQPGDNEKLFF